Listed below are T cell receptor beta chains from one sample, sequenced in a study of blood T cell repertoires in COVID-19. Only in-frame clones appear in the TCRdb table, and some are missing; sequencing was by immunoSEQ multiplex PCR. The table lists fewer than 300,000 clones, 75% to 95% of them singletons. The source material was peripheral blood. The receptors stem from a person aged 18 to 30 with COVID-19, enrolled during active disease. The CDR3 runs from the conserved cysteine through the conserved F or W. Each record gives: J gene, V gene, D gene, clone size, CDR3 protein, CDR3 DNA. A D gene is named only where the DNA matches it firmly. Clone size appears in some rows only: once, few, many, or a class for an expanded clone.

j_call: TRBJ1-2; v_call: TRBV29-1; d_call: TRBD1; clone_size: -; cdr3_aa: CSVETGFGGYTF; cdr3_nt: TGCAGCGTGGAGACAGGGTTCGGTGGCTACACCTTC
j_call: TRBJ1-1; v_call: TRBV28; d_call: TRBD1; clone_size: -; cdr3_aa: CASSTNQGETFF; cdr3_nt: TGTGCCAGCAGTACTAATCAGGGGGAAACTTTCTTT
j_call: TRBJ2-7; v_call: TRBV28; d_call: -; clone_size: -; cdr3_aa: CASSSGKSSYEQYF; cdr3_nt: TGTGCCAGCTCGTCCGGGAAAAGCTCCTACGAGCAGTACTTC
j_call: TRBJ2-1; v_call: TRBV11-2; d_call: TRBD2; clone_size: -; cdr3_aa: CASSLTEGVLAGVGEQFF; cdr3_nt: TGTGCCAGCAGCCTTACGGAGGGGGTACTAGCGGGAGTCGGTGAGCAGTTCTTC
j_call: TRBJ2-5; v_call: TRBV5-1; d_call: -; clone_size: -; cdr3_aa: CASSPEGGPETQYF; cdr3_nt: TGCGCCAGCAGCCCGGAGGGGGGGCCAGAGACCCAGTACTTC
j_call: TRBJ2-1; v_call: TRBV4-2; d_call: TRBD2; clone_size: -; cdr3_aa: CASSQVEMGTSAYNEQFF; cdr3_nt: TGTGCCAGCAGCCAAGTAGAGATGGGGACTAGCGCTTACAATGAGCAGTTCTTC
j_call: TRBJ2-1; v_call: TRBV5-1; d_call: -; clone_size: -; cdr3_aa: CASSLAPVSSYNEQFF; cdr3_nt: TGCGCCAGCAGCTTGGCTCCCGTGAGCTCCTACAATGAGCAGTTCTTC
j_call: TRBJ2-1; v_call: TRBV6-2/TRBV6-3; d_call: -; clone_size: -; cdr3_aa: CASSSYRAEQFF; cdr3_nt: TGTGCCAGCAGTTCCTACAGGGCCGAGCAGTTCTTC
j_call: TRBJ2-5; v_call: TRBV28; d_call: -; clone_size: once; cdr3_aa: CASIQGREETQYF; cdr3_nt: TGTGCCAGCATCCAGGGGCGGGAGGAGACCCAGTACTTC
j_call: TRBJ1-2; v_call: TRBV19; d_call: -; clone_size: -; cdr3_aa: CASSMGTGPGYGYTF; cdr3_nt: TGTGCCAGTAGTATGGGAACAGGGCCCGGATATGGCTACACCTTC
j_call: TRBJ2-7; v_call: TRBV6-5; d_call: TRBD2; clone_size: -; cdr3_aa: CASSVGGEGSYEQYF; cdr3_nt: TGTGCCAGCAGCGTAGGAGGGGAGGGCTCCTACGAGCAGTACTTC
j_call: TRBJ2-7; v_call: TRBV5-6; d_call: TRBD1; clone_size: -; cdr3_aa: CASSLQGSRAYEQYF; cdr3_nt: TGTGCCAGCAGCCTACAGGGGTCAAGGGCTTACGAGCAGTACTTC
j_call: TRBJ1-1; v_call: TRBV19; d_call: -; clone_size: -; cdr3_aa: CASSMFHEAYTEAFF; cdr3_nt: TGTGCCAGTAGTATGTTTCACGAGGCGTACACTGAAGCTTTCTTT
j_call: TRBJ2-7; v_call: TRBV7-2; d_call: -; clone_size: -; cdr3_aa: CASSLDNYDEQYF; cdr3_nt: TGTGCCAGCAGCTTAGATAACTACGACGAGCAGTACTTC
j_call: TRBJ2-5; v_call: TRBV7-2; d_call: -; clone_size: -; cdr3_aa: CASSLASSETQYF; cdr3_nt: TGTGCCAGCAGCTTGGCTAGTTCGGAGACCCAGTACTTC
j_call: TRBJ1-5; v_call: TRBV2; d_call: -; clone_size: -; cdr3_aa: CASSEQPPGNQPQHF; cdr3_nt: TGTGCCAGCAGTGAACAACCCCCAGGCAATCAGCCCCAGCATTTT
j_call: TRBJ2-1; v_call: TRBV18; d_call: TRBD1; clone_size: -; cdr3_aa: CASANRDSLYNEQFF; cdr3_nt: TGTGCCAGCGCAAACCGGGACAGTCTATACAATGAGCAGTTCTTC
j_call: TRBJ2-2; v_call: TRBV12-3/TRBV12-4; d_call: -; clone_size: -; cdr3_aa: CASSLRSAGELFF; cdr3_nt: TGTGCCAGCAGTTTAAGAAGCGCCGGGGAGCTGTTTTTT
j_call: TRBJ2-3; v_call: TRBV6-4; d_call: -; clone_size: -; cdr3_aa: CASSDWQNHTQYF; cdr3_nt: TGTGCCAGCAGTGACTGGCAGAACCATACGCAGTATTTT
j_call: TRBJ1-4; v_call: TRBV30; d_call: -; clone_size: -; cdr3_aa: CAWETGTEKLFF; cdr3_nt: TGTGCCTGGGAAACAGGGACTGAAAAACTGTTTTTT